The 10 T cell receptor beta chains given below trace back to one sample, sequenced in a study of control samples from healthy donors and cancer patients. The method was immunoSEQ multiplex PCR; TCRdb's version includes in-frame clones alone and lacks a portion of them. The data hold about 58,000 clones, with 85% to 95% observed a single time. Sequenced sample: blood. These receptors all stem from a man aged 25-40 years in good health.

The chain joins TRBV4-2 to TRBJ1-1; D not resolved. Germline CDR1 LGHNA, CDR2 YNFKEQ. The germline V and J ends were trimmed by 0 bases and 1 base, with 9 bases remaining between them. There are 15 residues in the CDR3. The CDR3 region has the DNA TGTGCCAGCAGCCAAGACCCGGGCCCGAACACTGAAGCTTTCTTT. It encodes CASSQDPGPNTEAFF.

The rearrangement uses TRBV19 and TRBJ1-4, with unresolved D. CDR1 and CDR2 from the germline V gene are LNHDA and SQIVND (reference sequence). The V end was cut by 6 bases, the J end by 7 bases, with 9 bases between. CDR3 length: 12 residues. The CDR3 nucleotides read TGTGCCAGTAGCTACGACATTGAAAAACTGTTTTTT. Amino acid sequence: CASSYDIEKLFF.

This chain connects TRBV13 to TRBJ2-1, with D unresolved. The CDR3 has 13 residues. Per the germline V gene, CDR1 is PRHDT and CDR2 is FYEKMQ (reference sequence). Trimming took off 8 bases at V and 0 bases at J, with 8 bases between the two ends. CDR3 sequence: CASHESSYNEQFF. CDR3 in DNA: TGTGCCAGCCACGAAAGCTCCTACAATGAGCAGTTCTTC.

The chain combines TRBV10-3 with TRBJ2-7; 9 positions agree with TRBD1. This CDR3 spans 12 amino acids. V gave up 5 bases and J gave up 6 bases; unmatched junction bases: 2. CDR1 and CDR2 from the germline V gene are ENHRY and SYGVKD. This CDR3 reads CAISWTGAEQYF. As DNA, the CDR3 is TGTGCCATCAGTTGGACAGGGGCCGAGCAGTACTTC.

This chain joins TRBV29-1 and TRBJ2-1; 9 positions match TRBD2. Per the germline V gene, CDR1 is SQVTM and CDR2 is ANQGSEA. V dropped 6 bases and J dropped 8; count of bases not matched to a gene: 11. There are 14 residues in the CDR3. In DNA form, the CDR3 reads TGCAGCGTGGCGCGAGCGGGAGGCGGGGATGAGCAGTTCTTC. Its translation: CSVARAGGGDEQFF.

The CDR3 sequence is CASSFRLAGSYEQYF. The DNA for the CDR3 is TGTGCCAGCAGCTTTCGGCTAGCGGGGTCCTACGAGCAGTACTTC. The V and J genes are TRBV5-4 and TRBJ2-7; TRBD2 aligns across 9 bases. Trimming took 2 bases from V and 1 from J; bases not matched to a gene: 4. The germline CDR1 and CDR2 sequences are SGHNT and YYREEE (reference sequence). CDR3 length: 15 amino acids.

CDR3 DNA sequence: TGTGCCAGCAGTGGCGGGCCCAATCAGCCCCAGCATTTT. This sequence encodes CASSGGPNQPQHF. The chain carries TRBV9 and TRBJ1-5; D is unresolved. The CDR3 extends over 13 amino acids. V lost 5 bases to trimming and J lost 3 bases, with 9 bases between them. The germline CDR1 and CDR2 sequences are SGDLS and YYNGEE.

Only a few counts were recorded for this clone. The J gene is TRBJ1-2, the V gene TRBV6-5; D is unclear. The V gene's germline CDR1 is MNHEY and CDR2 SVGAGI. Trimming removed 6 bases at V and 2 bases at J, with 7 bases between. The CDR3 extends over 12 amino acids. This chain's CDR3 is CASRLLNYGYTF. The CDR3 DNA sequence: TGTGCCAGCAGGCTGCTGAACTATGGCTACACCTTC.

The V call is TRBV24-1, the J call TRBJ1-6; maybe TRBD1 (5 bases). The V end was cut by 3 bases, the J end by 13 bases, with 9 bases between. Germline loops: CDR1 KGHDR, CDR2 SFDVKD. The CDR3 is 12 residues long. CDR3 loop: CATSDGGDPLHF. The CDR3 DNA sequence: TGTGCCACCAGTGATGGGGGGGACCCCCTCCACTTT.

V usage is TRBV30 and J usage is TRBJ2-7, with TRBD1 identical over 7 bases. The CDR3 is 13 residues long. V shed 2 bases, J shed 4 bases, and the junction held 5 bases outside the gene matches. Per the germline V gene, CDR1 is GTSNPN and CDR2 is SVGIG (reference sequence). The CDR3 bases are TGTGCCTGGAGTCGGGACAGTGGGTACGAGCAGTACTTC. Translating it yields CAWSRDSGYEQYF.